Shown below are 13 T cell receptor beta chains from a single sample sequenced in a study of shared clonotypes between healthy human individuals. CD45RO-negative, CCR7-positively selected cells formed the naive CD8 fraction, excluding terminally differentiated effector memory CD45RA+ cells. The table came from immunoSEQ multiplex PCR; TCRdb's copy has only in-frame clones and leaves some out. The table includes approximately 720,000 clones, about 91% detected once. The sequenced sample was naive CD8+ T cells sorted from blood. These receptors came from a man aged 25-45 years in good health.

The CDR3 here is CASSPRTGTASGANVLTF. CDR3 DNA sequence: TGTGCCAGCAGCCCGAGGACAGGGACTGCCTCTGGGGCCAACGTCCTGACTTTC. This chain links TRBV7-9 with TRBJ2-6, with 8 bases that match TRBD1. Trimming cost V 5 bases and J 0 bases; bases outside gene matches: 9. Germline V CDR1 and CDR2: SEHNR, FQNEAQ (reference sequence). The CDR3 sequence is 18 residues long.

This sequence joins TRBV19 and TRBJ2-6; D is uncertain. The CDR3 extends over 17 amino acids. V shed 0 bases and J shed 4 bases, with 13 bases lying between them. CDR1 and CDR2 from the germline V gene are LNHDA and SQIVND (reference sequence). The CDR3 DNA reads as TGTGCCAGTAGTATAGAGCAAGGATTTGGAGGGGCCAACGTCCTGACTTTC. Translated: CASSIEQGFGGANVLTF.

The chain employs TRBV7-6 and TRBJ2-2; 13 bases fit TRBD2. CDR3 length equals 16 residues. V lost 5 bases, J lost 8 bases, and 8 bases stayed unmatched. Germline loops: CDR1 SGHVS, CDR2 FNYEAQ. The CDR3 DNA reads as TGTGCCAGCAGCGCCCGGACTAGCGGGAGTGGGGGGGAGCTGTTTTTT. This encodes CASSARTSGSGGELFF.

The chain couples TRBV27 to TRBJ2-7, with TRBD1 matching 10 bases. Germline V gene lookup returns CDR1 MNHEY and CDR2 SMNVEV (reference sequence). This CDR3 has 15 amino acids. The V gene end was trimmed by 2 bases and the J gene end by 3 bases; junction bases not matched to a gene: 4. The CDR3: CASSLVGQGYYEQYF. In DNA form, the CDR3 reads TGTGCCAGCAGTTTAGTGGGACAGGGGTACTACGAGCAGTACTTC.

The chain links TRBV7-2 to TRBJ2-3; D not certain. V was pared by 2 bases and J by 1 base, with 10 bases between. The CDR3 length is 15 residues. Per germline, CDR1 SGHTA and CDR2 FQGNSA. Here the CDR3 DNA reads TGTGCCAGCAGCTTACAGGATTCACGCACAGATACGCAGTATTTT. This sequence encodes CASSLQDSRTDTQYF.

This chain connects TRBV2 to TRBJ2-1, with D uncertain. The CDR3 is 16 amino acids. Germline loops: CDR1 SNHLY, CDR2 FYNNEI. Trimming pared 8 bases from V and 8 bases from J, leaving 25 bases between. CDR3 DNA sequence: TGTGCCAGCTCCCCGACCCTAGATAGGGTTACACATGAGCAGTTCTTC. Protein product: CASSPTLDRVTHEQFF.

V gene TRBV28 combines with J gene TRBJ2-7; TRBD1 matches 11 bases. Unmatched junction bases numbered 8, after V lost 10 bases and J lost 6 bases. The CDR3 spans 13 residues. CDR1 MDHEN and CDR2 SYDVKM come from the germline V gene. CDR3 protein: CATWGQGVGEQYF. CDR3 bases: TGTGCCACCTGGGGACAGGGGGTGGGCGAGCAGTACTTC.

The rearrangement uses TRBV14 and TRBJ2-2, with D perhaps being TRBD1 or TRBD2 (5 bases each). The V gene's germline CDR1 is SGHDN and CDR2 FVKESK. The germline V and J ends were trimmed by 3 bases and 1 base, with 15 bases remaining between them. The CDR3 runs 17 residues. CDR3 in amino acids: CASSHPPGRQNTGELFF. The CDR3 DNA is TGTGCCAGCAGCCATCCGCCGGGACGGCAGAACACCGGGGAGCTGTTTTTT.

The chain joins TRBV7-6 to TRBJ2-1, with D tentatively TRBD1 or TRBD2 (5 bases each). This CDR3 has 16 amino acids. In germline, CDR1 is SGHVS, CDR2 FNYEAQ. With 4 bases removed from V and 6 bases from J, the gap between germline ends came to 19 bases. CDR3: CASSSNAGTGVNEQFF. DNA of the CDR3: TGTGCCAGCAGCTCAAACGCCGGGACCGGGGTCAATGAGCAGTTCTTC.

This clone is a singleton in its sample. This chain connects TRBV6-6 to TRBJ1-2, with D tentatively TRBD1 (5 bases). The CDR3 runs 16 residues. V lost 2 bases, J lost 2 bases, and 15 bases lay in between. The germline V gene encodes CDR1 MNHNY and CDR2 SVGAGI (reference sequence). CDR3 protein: CASSYTAGDENYGYTF. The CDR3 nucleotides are TGTGCCAGCAGTTACACAGCGGGGGATGAGAACTATGGCTACACCTTC.

The CDR3 here is CASAPPKIPPGTGSNDQQPQHF. CDR3 in DNA: TGCGCCAGCGCCCCCCCGAAAATCCCCCCCGGGACAGGGTCTAACGACCAACAGCCCCAGCATTTT. The gene calls are TRBV10-1 and TRBJ1-5; 9 nucleotides line up with TRBD1. V lost 8 bases to trimming and J lost 7 bases; unmatched junction nucleotides: 33. Germline CDR1 WNHNN, CDR2 SYGVQD (reference sequence). The CDR3 totals 22 residues.

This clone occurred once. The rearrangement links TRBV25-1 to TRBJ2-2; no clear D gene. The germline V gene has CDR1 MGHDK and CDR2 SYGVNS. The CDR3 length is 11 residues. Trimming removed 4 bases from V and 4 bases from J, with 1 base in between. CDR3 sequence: CASSVTGELFF. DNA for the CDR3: TGTGCCAGCAGTGTCACCGGGGAGCTGTTTTTT.

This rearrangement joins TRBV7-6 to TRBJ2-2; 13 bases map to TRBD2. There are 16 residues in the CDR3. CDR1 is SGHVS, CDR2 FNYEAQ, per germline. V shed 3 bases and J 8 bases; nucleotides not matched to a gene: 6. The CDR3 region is CASSFRGTSGKGELFF. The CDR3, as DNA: TGTGCCAGCAGCTTTAGAGGGACTAGCGGGAAGGGGGAGCTGTTTTTT.